This passage covers 15 T cell receptor beta chains from one sample sequenced in a study of T cell repertoires in aging, cancer and after chemotherapy. TRB rearrangements spanning V, D and J were amplified using mixed TRB-A/B primers. Using its own MiXCR run on the multiplex PCR reads, TCRdb lists one record per CDR3 protein. The sample consists of about 8,000 distinct CDR3 sequences, roughly 53% of them appearing once. Peripheral blood genomic DNA, not sorted cells or RNA, was the template. Sequencing was done on a sample of blood. The receptors were sampled from a human donor in good health.

The table lists this clonotype with a few counts. The chain links TRBV12-3 or TRBV12-4 to TRBJ1-2; D call uncertain. This CDR3 region has 15 residues. V shed 2 bases and J shed 4 bases, with 14 bases lying between them. The CDR3: CASSLSSDPIYGYTF. The CDR3 nucleotides read TGTGCCAGCAGTTTATCCAGCGATCCTATCTATGGCTACACCTTC.

The rearrangement uses TRBV5-4 and TRBJ1-2, with TRBD1 matching over 10 bases. The V gene end was trimmed by 5 bases and the J gene end by 0 bases; junction bases not matched to a gene: 7. Germline-derived CDR1 and CDR2 are SGHNT and YYREEE (reference sequence). The CDR3 totals 16 residues. CDR3 sequence reads: CASRRTGGGSNYGYTF. The DNA of the CDR3 is TGTGCCAGCAGGCGGACAGGGGGAGGCTCTAACTATGGCTACACCTTC.

This clonotype was detected a few times. CDR3 amino acids: CASSNEAAEFRYNEQFF. As DNA, the CDR3 is TGTGCCAGTAGTAATGAAGCAGCGGAGTTCCGCTACAATGAGCAGTTCTTC. The chain joins TRBV19 to TRBJ2-1, with a weak D call TRBD2 (5 bases). This CDR3 is built from 17 residues. V lost 4 bases and J lost 3, with 19 bases in between. CDR1 is LNHDA, CDR2 SQIVND, per germline (reference sequence).

V usage is TRBV19 and J usage is TRBJ2-2; D may be TRBD1 (6 bases). V lost 10 bases and J lost 3, with 12 bases in between. The CDR3 length is 13 residues. The germline gives CDR1 LNHDA, CDR2 SQIVND (reference sequence). The CDR3, as DNA: TGTGCCACCAACCAGGGGTACACCGGGGAGCTGTTTTTT. This encodes CATNQGYTGELFF.

This chain links TRBV29-1 with TRBJ2-7; 7 bases map to TRBD1. J was trimmed by 11 bases and V by 2 bases; bases with no gene match: 9. In germline, CDR1 is SQVTM, CDR2 ANQGSEA. The CDR3 is 12 residues long. In DNA form, the CDR3 reads TGCAGCGTTGAAAGGGGGCAGGGCGCGGAGTACTTC. Translating gives CSVERGQGAEYF.

This chain links TRBV19 with TRBJ1-2; possibly TRBD1 for D (5 bases). V lost 5 bases, J lost 3 bases, and 13 bases lay in between. This CDR3 has 14 residues. The germline V gene encodes CDR1 LNHDA and CDR2 SQIVND (reference sequence). The CDR3 is CASSPRDRYYGYTF. The CDR3 region has the DNA TGTGCCAGTAGTCCCCGGGACCGATACTATGGCTACACCTTC.

The chain joins TRBV19 to TRBJ2-5; a weak D match, TRBD2 (6 bases). The ends were cut back, 7 bases at V and 2 bases at J, with 8 bases in the middle. Per the germline V gene, CDR1 is LNHDA and CDR2 is SQIVND (reference sequence). The CDR3 runs 12 residues. The DNA for the CDR3 is TGTGCCAGTAAGGCGGGACAAGAGACCCAGTACTTC. It codes for CASKAGQETQYF.

This clonotype was counted a few times. The rearrangement uses TRBV6-5 and TRBJ1-5; a weak D match, TRBD1 (5 bases). Germline V gene lookup returns CDR1 MNHEY and CDR2 SVGAGI. The ends were cut back, 2 bases at V and 1 base at J, with 12 bases in the middle. The CDR3 length is 16 residues. CDR3 nucleotides: TGTGCCAGCAGTTACGGGGCGGCTGGGAGCAATCAGCCCCAGCATTTT. It is translated as CASSYGAAGSNQPQHF.

This clonotype appeared a few times. V usage is TRBV30 and J usage is TRBJ2-1, with 11 bases aligning to TRBD2. CDR3 size: 14 residues. Germline CDR1 GTSNPN, CDR2 SVGIG (reference sequence). The J segment lost 7 bases and the V segment lost 2 bases, leaving 4 bases of the junction unmatched. Here the CDR3 DNA reads TGTGCCTGGAGTAGACTAGCGGGATTTAATGAGCAGTTCTTC. Amino acids: CAWSRLAGFNEQFF.

This sequence joins TRBV29-1 and TRBJ2-3, with 10 nucleotides matching TRBD2. The CDR3 is 14 residues long. Trimming at V came to 7 bases and at J to 2 bases, leaving 6 bases not matched to a gene. Germline V gives CDR1 SQVTM, CDR2 ANQGSEA. The chain's CDR3 is CSGSGRASTDTQYF. The DNA for the CDR3 is TGCAGCGGAAGCGGGAGGGCCTCCACAGATACGCAGTATTTT.

V usage is TRBV5-1 and J usage is TRBJ2-5; 8 bases are shared with TRBD2. V lost 0 bases to trimming and J lost 5 bases; unmatched junction nucleotides: 3. Germline CDR1 reads SGHRS; CDR2 reads YFSETQ. The CDR3 covers 14 residues. The CDR3 is CASSLASSGETQYF. CDR3 DNA sequence: TGCGCCAGCAGCTTGGCTTCTAGCGGGGAGACCCAGTACTTC.

This sequence joins TRBV18 and TRBJ1-6, with TRBD1 matching 10 bases. The CDR3 contains 15 residues. CDR1 and CDR2 from the germline V gene are KGHSH and LQKENI. With V trimmed by 6 bases and J by 10 bases, 9 bases remained unmatched. CDR3 coding DNA: TGTGCCAGCTCGCGAAGGGACAGGGGATACTCACCCCTCCACTTT. Protein product: CASSRRDRGYSPLHF.

In its sample, this clonotype was seen a few times. The rearrangement links TRBV5-4 to TRBJ2-5, with D maybe TRBD2 (5 bases). Trimming shortened V by 4 bases and J by 5 bases, and 6 bases separated the two germline ends. The germline V gene has CDR1 SGHNT and CDR2 YYREEE (reference sequence). This CDR3 spans 11 amino acids. CDR3 amino acids: CASSPGETQYF. The CDR3 DNA reads as TGTGCCAGCAGCCCGGGGGAGACCCAGTACTTC.

This clonotype was seen only a few times. This CDR3 reads CASRDSFRTEGTDTQYF. The CDR3 coding sequence is TGTGCCAGTAGGGACAGCTTCCGGACCGAAGGCACAGATACGCAGTATTTT. The chain carries TRBV19 and TRBJ2-3, with D tentatively TRBD1 (6 bases). V was cut by 6 bases and J by 1 base, with 20 bases left in between. CDR3 length: 17 residues. Per germline, CDR1 LNHDA and CDR2 SQIVND (reference sequence).

In its sample, this clonotype was seen a few times. This rearrangement joins TRBV6-6 to TRBJ2-1; tentatively, D is TRBD1 (6 bases). Trimming cost V 6 bases and J 7 bases, with 16 bases left between them. The CDR3 totals 14 residues. Germline loops: CDR1 MNHNY, CDR2 SVGAGI (reference sequence). The CDR3 spells CASSSGQLGNEQFF. The CDR3 DNA reads as TGTGCCAGCAGCTCGGGACAACTGGGGAATGAGCAGTTCTTC.